This T cell receptor beta chain is drawn from a study of cytomegalovirus exposure and HLA in healthy donors. This clone has a handful of counts. Germline CDR1 and CDR2: LGHNA and YNFKEQ. The CDR3 has 14 residues. V was clipped by 4 bases and J by 4 bases, with 13 bases between them. PCR was performed using 60 Vbeta and 13 Jbeta primers. The assay was immunoSEQ multiplex PCR, and TCRdb's table has in-frame clones only and misses some. The sample gives fewer than 95,000 clones, 73% of which show up once; 15% to 20% is in the top ten. The sample was PBMCs. The V gene is TRBV4-2, the J gene TRBJ1-1; D uncertain. The clonotype comes from a woman aged 40 to 49 in good health and CMV-seropositive. CDR3 amino acids: CASSPSASITEAFF. DNA for the CDR3: TGTGCCAGCAGCCCTTCCGCCAGTATCACTGAAGCTTTCTTT.